Given below is one T cell receptor (beta chain) in context. No antigen is known for it. This CDR3 is 14 amino acids long. The data are from a study of T cells expressing NK-cell markers. Study results and caveats: There were a few donors in whom these clonotypes also led the CD3+CD56-NKG2C+ fraction.

The cDNA for TCR beta came from 5'RACE template switching with UMIs. TCRdb re-analyzed the 5' RACE reads; it lists each CDR3 protein once, without DNA. The sample spans approximately 420,000 distinct CDR3 sequences; the ten largest clones claim about 10%. The TCR was taken from a woman aged 50 to 60 in good health. The sequencing input was blood T cells: a sorted CD56 or NKG2C T cell subset, CD4+ or CD8+ T cells, or bulk PBMC T cells (not recorded which). This sequence joins TRBV12-3 or TRBV12-4 and TRBJ2-7; TCRdb designates TRBD1, a call that cannot be tested without DNA. The CDR3: CASSKQGAGYEQYF.